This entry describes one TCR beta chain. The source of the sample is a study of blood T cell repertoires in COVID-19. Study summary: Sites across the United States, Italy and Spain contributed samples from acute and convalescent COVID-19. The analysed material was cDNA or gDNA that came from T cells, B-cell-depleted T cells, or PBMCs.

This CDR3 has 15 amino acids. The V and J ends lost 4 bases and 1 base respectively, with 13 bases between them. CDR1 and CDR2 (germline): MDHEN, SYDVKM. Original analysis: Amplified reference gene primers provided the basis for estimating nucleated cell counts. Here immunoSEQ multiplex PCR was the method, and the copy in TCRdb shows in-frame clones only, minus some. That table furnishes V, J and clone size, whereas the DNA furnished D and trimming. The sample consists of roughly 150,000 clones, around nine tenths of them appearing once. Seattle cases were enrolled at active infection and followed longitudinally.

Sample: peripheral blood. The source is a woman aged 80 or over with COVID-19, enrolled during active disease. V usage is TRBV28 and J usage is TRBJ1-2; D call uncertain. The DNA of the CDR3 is TGTGCCAGCAGTTCGCTCTCGGCGGATAACTATGGCTACACCTTC. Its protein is CASSSLSADNYGYTF.